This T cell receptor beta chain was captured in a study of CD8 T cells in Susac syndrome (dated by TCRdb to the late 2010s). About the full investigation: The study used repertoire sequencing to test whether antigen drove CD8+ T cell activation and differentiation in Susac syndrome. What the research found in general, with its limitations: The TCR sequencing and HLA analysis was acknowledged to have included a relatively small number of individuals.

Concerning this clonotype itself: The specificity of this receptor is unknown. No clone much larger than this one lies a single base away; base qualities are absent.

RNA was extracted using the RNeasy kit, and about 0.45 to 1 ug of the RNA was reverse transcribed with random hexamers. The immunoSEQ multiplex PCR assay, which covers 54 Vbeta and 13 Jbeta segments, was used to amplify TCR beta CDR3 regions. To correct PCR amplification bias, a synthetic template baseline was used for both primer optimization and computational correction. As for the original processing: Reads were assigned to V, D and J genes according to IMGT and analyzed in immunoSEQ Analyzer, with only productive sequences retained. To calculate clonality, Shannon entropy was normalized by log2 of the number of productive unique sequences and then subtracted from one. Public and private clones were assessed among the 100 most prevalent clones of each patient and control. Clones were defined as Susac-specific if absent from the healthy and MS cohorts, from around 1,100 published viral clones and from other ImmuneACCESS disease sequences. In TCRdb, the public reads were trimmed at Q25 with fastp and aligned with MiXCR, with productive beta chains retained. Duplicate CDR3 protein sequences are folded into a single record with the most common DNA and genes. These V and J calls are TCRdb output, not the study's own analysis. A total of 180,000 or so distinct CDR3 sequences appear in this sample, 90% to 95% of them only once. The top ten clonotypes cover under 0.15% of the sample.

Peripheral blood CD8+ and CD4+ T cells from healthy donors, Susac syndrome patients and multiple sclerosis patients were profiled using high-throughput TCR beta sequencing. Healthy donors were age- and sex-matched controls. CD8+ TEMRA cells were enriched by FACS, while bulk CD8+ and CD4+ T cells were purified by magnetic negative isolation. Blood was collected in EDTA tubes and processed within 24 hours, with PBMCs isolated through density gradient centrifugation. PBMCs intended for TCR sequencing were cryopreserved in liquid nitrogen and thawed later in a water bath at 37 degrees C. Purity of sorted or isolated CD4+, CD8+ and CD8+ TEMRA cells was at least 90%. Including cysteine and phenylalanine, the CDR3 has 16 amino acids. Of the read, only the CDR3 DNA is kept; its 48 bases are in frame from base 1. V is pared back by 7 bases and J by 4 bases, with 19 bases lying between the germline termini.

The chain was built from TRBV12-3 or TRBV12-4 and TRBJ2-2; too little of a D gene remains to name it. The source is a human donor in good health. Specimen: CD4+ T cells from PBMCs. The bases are TGTGCCAGCATCCAAAGCCCGGGCCGTGGCACCGGGGAGCTGTTTTTT. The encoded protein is CASIQSPGRGTGELFF.